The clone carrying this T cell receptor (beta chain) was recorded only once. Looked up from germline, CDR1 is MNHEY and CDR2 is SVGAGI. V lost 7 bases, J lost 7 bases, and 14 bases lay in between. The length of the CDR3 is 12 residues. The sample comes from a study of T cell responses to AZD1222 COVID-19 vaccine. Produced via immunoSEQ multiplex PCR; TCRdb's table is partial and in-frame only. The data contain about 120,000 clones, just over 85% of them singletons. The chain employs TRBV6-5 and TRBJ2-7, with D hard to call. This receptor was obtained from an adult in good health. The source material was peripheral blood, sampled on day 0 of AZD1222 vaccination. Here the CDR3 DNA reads TGTGCCAGCACTCCACCGGTGGGGGAGCAGTACTTC. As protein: CASTPPVGEQYF.